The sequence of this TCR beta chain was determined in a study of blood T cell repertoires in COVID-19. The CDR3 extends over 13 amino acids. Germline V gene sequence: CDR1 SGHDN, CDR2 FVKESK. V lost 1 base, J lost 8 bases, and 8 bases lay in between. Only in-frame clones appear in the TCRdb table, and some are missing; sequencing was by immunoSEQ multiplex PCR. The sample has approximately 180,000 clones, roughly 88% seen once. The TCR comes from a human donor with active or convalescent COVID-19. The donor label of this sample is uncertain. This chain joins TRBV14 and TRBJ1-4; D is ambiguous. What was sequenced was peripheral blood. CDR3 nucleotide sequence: TGTGCCAGCAGCCAAGGGGGAGTCGAAAAACTGTTTTTT. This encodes CASSQGGVEKLFF.